This TCR beta chain was observed in a study of T cell changes during pregnancy in multiple sclerosis. The CDR3 covers 13 residues. Germline trimming cut 4 bases from V and 4 bases from J; bases unmatched to any gene: 5. Germline V gene data show CDR1 as SGHNT and CDR2 as YYREEE (reference sequence). This table comes from immunoSEQ multiplex PCR, and its TCRdb copy is limited to in-frame clones, with some not included. The data contain around 99,000 clones, around 92% of them seen just once; the ten biggest clones take up approximately 2.6%. The specimen was peripheral blood, collected in the first trimester of pregnancy. The receptor was derived from a female donor with multiple sclerosis, enrolled in a pregnancy study. The rearrangement links TRBV5-4 to TRBJ2-7; 7 bases are a match to TRBD2. CDR3 in DNA: TGTGCCAGCAGCCGGGGGGAGGCGTACGAGCAGTACTTC. Translated: CASSRGEAYEQYF.